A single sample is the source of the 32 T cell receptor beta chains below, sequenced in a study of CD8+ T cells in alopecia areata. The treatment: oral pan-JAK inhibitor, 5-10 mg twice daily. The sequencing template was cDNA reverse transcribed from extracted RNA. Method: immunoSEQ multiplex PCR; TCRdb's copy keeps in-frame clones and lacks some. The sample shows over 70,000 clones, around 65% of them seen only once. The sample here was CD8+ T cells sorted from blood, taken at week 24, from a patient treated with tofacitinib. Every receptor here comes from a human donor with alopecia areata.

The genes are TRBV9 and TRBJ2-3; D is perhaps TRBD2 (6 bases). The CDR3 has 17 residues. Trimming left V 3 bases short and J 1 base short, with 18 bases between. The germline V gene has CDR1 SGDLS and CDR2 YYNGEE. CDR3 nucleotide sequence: TGTGCCAGCAGCGGGTGGAGGGAAGGATCTGGCACAGATACGCAGTATTTT. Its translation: CASSGWREGSGTDTQYF.

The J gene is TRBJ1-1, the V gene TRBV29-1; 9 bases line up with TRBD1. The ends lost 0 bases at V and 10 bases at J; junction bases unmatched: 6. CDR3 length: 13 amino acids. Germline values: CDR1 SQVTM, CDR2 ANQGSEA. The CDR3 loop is CSVEEGDRGLAFF. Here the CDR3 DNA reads TGCAGCGTTGAAGAAGGAGACAGGGGGTTAGCTTTCTTT.

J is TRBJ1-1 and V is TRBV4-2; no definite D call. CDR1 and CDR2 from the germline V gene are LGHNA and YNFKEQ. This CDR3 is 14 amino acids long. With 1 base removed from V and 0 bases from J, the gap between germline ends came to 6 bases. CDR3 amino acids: CASSQVRMNTEAFF. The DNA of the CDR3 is TGTGCCAGCAGCCAAGTAAGGATGAACACTGAAGCTTTCTTT.

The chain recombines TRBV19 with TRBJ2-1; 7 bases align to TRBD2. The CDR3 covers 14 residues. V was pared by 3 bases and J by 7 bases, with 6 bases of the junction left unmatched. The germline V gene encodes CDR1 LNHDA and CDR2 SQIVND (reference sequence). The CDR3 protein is CASSIRWEGNEQFF. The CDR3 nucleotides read TGTGCCAGTAGTATTCGCTGGGAGGGTAATGAGCAGTTCTTC.

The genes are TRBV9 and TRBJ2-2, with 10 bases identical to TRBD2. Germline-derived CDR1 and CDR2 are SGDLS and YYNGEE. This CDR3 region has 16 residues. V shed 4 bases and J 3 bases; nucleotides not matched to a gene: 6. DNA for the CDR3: TGTGCCAGCAGCCCGGGGACTAGCGCGTACACCGGGGAGCTGTTTTTT. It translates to CASSPGTSAYTGELFF.

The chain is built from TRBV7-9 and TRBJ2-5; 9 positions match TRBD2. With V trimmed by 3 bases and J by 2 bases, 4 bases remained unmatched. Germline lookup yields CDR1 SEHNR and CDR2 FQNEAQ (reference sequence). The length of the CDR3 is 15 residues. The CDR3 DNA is TGTGCCAGCAGCTTGATGGCGGGGGGGCAAGAGACCCAGTACTTC. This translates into CASSLMAGGQETQYF.

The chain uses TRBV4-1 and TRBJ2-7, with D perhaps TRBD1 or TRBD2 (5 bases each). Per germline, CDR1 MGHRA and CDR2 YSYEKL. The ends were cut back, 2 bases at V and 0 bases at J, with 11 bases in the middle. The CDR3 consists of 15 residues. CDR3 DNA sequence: TGCGCCAGCAGCCAACTCCCAGGGAGCTCCTACGAGCAGTACTTC. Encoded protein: CASSQLPGSSYEQYF.

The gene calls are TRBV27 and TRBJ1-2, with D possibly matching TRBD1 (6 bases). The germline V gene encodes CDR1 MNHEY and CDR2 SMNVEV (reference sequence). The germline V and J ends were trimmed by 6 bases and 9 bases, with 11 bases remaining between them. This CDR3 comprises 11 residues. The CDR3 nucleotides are TGTGCCAGCAGACAGGGTACGAGCTACACCTTC. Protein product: CASRQGTSYTF.

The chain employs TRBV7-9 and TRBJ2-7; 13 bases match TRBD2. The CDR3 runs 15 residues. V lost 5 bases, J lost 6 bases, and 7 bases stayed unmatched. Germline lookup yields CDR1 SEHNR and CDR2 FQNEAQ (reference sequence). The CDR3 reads CASSPKGLAGTEQYF. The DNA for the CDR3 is TGTGCCAGCAGCCCTAAGGGACTAGCGGGGACCGAGCAGTACTTC.

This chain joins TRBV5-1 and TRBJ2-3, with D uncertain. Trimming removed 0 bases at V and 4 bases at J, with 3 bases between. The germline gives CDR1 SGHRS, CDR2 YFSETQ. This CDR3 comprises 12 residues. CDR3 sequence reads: CASSLEPDTQYF. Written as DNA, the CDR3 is TGCGCCAGCAGCTTGGAGCCAGATACGCAGTATTTT. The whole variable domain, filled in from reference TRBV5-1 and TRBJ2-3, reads KAGVTQTPRYLIKTRGQQVTLSCSPISGHRSVSWYQQTPGQGLQFLFEYFSETQRNKGNFPGRFSGRQFSNSRSEMNVSTLELGDSALYLCASSLEPDTQYFGPGTRLTVL.

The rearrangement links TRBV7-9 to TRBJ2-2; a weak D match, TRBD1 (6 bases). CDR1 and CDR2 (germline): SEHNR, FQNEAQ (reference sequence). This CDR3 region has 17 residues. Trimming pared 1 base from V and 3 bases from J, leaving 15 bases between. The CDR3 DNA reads TGTGCCAGCAGCTTAGAGTATAGGGGGTCCGACACCGGGGAGCTGTTTTTT. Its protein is CASSLEYRGSDTGELFF.

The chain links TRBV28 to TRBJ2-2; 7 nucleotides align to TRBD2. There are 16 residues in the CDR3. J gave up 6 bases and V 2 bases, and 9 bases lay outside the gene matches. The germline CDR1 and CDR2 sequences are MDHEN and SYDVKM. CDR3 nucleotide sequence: TGTGCCAGCAGTTTAACCCTAGCGGCCCCTCCCGGGGAGCTGTTTTTT. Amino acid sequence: CASSLTLAAPPGELFF.

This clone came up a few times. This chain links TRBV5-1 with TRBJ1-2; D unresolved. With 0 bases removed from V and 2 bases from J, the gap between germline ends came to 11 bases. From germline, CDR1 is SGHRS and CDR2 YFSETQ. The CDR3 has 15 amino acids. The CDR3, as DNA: TGCGCCAGCAGCTTGGATCTCGCACAAAACTATGGCTACACCTTC. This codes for CASSLDLAQNYGYTF.

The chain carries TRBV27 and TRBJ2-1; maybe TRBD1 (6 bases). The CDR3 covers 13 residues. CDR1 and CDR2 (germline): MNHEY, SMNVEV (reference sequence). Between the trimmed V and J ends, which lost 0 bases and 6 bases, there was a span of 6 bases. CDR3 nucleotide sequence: TGTGCCAGCAGTTTATCCAGGGGCAATGAGCAGTTCTTC. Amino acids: CASSLSRGNEQFF.

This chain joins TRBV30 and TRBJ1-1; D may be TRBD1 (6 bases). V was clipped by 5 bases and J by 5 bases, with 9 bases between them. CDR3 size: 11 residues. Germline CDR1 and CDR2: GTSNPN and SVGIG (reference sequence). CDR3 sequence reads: CAWQTGTEAFF. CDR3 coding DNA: TGTGCCTGGCAGACAGGTACTGAAGCTTTCTTT.

The CDR3 bases are TGTGCCAGCAGCTTGGGGGGAATGAACACTGAAGCTTTCTTT. Protein product: CASSLGGMNTEAFF. The rearrangement joins TRBV5-6 to TRBJ1-1, with D unclear. The CDR3 sequence is 14 residues long. Trimming removed 0 bases from V and 0 bases from J, with 6 bases in between. CDR1 and CDR2 (germline): SGHDT, YYEEEE.

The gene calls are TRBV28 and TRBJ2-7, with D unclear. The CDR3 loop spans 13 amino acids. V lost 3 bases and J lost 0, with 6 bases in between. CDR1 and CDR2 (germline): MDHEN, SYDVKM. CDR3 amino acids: CASSLGRSYEQYF. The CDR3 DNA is TGTGCCAGCAGTTTGGGCCGCTCCTACGAGCAGTACTTC.

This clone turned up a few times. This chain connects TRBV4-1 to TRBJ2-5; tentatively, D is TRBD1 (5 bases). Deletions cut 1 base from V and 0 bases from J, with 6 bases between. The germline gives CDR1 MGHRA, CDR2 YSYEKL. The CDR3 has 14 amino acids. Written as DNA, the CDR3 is TGCGCCAGCAGCCAAGCACAGGACCAAGAGACCCAGTACTTC. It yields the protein CASSQAQDQETQYF.

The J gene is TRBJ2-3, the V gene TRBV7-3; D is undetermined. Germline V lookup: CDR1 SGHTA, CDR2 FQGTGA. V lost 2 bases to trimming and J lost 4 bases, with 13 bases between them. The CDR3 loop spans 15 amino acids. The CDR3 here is CASSLGYSRADTQYF. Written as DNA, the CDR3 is TGTGCCAGCAGCTTAGGCTATTCACGGGCAGATACGCAGTATTTT.

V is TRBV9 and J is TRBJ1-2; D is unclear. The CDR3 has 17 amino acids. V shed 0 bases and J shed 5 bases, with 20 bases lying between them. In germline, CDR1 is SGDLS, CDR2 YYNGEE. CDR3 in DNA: TGTGCCAGCAGCGTAGTGTCCCAGGCACCCCCTTCTTATGGCTACACCTTC. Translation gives CASSVVSQAPPSYGYTF.

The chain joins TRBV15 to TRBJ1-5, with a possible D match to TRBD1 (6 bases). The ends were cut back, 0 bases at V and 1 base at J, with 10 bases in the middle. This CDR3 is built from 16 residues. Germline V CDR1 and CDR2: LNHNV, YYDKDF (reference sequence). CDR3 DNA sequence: TGTGCCACCAGCAGAGATGGGACATCGAGCAATCAGCCCCAGCATTTT. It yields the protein CATSRDGTSSNQPQHF.

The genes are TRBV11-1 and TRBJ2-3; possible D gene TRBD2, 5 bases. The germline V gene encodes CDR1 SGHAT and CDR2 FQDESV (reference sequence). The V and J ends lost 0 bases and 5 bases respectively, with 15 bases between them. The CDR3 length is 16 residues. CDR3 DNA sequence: TGTGCCAGCAGCTTAGCGCGCGGAGGCCGGGGAGATACGCAGTATTTT. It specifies CASSLARGGRGDTQYF.

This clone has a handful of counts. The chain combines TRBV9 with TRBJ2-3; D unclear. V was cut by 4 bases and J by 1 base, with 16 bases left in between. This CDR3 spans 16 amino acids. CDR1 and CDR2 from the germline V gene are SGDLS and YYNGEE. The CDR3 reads CASSPQPKSRTDTQYF. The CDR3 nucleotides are TGTGCCAGCAGCCCCCAACCGAAGAGCCGCACAGATACGCAGTATTTT.

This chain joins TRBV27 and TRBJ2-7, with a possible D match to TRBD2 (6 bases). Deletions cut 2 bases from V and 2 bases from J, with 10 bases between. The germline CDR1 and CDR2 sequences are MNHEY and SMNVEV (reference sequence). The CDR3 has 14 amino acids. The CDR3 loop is CASSLAGMTYEQYF. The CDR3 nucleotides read TGTGCCAGCAGTTTAGCGGGAATGACCTACGAGCAGTACTTC.

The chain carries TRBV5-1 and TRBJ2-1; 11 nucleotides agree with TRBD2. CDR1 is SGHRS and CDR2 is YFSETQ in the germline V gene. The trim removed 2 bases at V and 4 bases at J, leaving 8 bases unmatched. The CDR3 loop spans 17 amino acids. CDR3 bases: TGCGCCAGCAGCTTAACTAGCGGGGGTAGAGGTTACAATGAGCAGTTCTTC. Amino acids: CASSLTSGGRGYNEQFF.

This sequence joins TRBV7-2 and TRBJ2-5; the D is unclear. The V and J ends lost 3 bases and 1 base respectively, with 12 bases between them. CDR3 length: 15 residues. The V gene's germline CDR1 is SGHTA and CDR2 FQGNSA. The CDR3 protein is CASSFSSETQETQYF. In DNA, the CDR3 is TGTGCCAGCAGCTTTTCGTCTGAGACCCAAGAGACCCAGTACTTC.

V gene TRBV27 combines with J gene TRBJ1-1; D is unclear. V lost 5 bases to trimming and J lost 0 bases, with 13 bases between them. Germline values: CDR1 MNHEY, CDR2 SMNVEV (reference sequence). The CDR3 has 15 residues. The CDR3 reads CASSRKASMNTEAFF. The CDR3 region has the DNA TGTGCCAGCAGTCGGAAGGCATCTATGAACACTGAAGCTTTCTTT.

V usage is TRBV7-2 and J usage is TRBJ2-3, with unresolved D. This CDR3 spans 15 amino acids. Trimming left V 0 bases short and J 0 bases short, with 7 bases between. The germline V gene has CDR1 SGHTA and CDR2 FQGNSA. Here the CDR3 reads CASSLAVISTDTQYF. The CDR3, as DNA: TGTGCCAGCAGCTTAGCAGTGATTAGCACAGATACGCAGTATTTT.

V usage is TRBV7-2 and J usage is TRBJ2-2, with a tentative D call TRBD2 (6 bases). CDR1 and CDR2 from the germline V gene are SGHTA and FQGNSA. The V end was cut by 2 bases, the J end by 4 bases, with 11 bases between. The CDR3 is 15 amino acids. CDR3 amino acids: CASSLLGGTTGELFF. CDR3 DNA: TGTGCCAGCAGCTTATTGGGGGGAACCACCGGGGAGCTGTTTTTT.

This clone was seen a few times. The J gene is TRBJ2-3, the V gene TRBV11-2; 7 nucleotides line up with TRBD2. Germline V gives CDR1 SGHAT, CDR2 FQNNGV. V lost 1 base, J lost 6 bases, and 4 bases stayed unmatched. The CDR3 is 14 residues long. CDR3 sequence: CASSLVAREDTQYF. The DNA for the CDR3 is TGTGCCAGCAGCTTAGTGGCGCGGGAGGATACGCAGTATTTT. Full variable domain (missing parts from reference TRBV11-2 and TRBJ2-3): EAGVAQSPRYKIIEKRQSVAFWCNPISGHATLYWYQQILGQGPKLLIQFQNNGVVDDSQLPKDRFSAERLKGVDSTLKIQPAKLEDSAVYLCASSLVAREDTQYFGPGTRLTVL.

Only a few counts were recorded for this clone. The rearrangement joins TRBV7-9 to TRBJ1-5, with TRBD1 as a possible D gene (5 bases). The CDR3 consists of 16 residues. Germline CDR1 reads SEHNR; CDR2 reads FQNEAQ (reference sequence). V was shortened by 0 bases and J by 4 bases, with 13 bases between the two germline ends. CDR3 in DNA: TGTGCCAGCAGCTTAGCGCTCGAGACAGCAAATCAGCCCCAGCATTTT. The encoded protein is CASSLALETANQPQHF.

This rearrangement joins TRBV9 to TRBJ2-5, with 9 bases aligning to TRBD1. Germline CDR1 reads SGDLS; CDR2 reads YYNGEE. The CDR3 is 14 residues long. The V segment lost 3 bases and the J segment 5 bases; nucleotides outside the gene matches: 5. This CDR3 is CASSATGGVETQYF. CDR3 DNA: TGTGCCAGCAGCGCTACAGGGGGCGTGGAGACCCAGTACTTC.